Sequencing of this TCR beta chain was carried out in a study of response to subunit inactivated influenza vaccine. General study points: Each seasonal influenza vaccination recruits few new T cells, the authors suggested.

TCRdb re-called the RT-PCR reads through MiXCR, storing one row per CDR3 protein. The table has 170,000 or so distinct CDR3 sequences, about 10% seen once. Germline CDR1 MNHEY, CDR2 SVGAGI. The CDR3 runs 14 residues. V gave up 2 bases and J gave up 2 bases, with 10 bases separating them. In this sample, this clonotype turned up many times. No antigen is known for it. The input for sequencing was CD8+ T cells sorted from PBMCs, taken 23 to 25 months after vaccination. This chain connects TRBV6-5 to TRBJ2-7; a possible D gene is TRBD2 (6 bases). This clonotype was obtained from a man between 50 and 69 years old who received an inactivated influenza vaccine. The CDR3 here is CASSYLGGTYEQYF. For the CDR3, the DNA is TGTGCCAGCAGTTACCTGGGCGGGACCTACGAGCAGTACTTC.